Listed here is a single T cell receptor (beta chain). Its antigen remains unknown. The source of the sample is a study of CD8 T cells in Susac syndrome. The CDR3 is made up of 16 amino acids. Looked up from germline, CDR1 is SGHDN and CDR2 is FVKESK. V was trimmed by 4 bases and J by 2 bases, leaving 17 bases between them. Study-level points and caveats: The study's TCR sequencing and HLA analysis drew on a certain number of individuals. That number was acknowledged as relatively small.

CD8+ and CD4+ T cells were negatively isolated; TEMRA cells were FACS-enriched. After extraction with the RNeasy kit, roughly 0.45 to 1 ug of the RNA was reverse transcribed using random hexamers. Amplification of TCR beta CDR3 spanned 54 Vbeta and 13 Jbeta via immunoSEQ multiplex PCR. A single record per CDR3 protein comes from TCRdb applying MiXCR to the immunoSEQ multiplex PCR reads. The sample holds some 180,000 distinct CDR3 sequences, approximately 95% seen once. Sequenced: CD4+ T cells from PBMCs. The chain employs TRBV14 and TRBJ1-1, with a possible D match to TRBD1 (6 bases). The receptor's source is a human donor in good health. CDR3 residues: CASSPRPGALNTEAFF. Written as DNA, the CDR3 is TGTGCCAGCAGCCCGCGGCCAGGGGCCTTAAACACTGAAGCTTTCTTT.